This TCR beta chain was identified in a study of tumor and adjacent non-tumor tissue in lung cancer. About the study: Each sample yielded approximately 4 million productive TCRbeta reads on average. Study-wide points: Top 100 clones took a larger repertoire share in normal lung. Shorter survival was associated with higher TCR diversity in tumors. Tumor tissue had significantly higher TCR diversity than normal lung.

The template was RNA from unsorted bulk tissue. In this sample, this clonotype turned up a few times. What it binds is not known. A modified ARM-PCR protocol with three rounds of nested PCR amplified TCRbeta. One entry per CDR3 protein results from TCRdb running MiXCR on the multiplex PCR reads. The sample consists of approximately 76,000 distinct CDR3 sequences, under 70% of them appearing once. This CDR3 is built from 15 residues. Unmatched junction bases numbered 17, after V lost 3 bases and J lost 15 bases. This clonotype originated in a woman in her 70s with non-small cell lung cancer. The sequenced sample consisted of lung tumor tissue. This rearrangement joins TRBV12-3 or TRBV12-4 to TRBJ1-5; 7 nucleotides agree with TRBD1. In DNA form, the CDR3 reads TGTGCCAGCAGTTTTGGACAGGTAGGCAATCAGCCCAGGCATTTT. It is translated as CASSFGQVGNQPRHF.